The T cell receptor beta chain described here comes from a study of T cell responses to AZD1222 COVID-19 vaccine. Findings of the study overall: At 160-218 and 743-854, vaccine-associated CD4 TCRs were dominant, and they spanned spike. Spike-specific TCR breadth and depth went up after people got two AZD1222 doses. There were mostly white British donors and more females than males, and clonal diversity was possibly underestimated.

On this clone itself: The antigen is undetermined.

The study pooled second doses at about 4 or about 12 weeks. TCRdb's copy holds only in-frame clones and misses some; the assay was immunoSEQ multiplex PCR. The table shows about 130,000 clones, with about 92% occurring only once. The source was peripheral blood, collected 28 days after the second AZD1222 dose. The sequence was obtained from an adult who received the AZD1222 COVID-19 vaccine.

The CDR3, as DNA: TGCAGTGCTAGAGATCCCCCCGAGCAGTTCTTC. This sequence encodes CSARDPPEQFF. The chain joins TRBV20-1 to TRBJ2-1, with unresolved D. The V gene lost 0 bases and the J gene lost 10 bases, with 7 bases spanning the gap. CDR3 length equals 11 residues. Germline assignment: CDR1 DFQATT and CDR2 SNEGSKA (reference sequence).